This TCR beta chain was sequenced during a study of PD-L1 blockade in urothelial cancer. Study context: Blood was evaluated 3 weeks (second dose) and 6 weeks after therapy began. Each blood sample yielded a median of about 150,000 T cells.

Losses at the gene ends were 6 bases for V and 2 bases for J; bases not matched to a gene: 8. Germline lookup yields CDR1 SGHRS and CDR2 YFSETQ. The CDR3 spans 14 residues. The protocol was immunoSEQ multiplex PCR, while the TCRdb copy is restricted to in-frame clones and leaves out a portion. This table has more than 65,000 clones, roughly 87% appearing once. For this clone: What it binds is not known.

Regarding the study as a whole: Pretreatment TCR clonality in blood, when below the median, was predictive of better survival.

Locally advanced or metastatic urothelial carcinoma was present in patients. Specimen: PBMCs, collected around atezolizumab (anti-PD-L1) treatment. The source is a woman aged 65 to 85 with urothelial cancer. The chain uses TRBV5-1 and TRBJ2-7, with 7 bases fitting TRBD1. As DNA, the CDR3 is TGCGCCAGCAACCCGACAGGGACAACCTACGAGCAGTACTTC. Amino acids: CASNPTGTTYEQYF. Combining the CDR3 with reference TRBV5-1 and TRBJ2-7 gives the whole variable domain KAGVTQTPRYLIKTRGQQVTLSCSPISGHRSVSWYQQTPGQGLQFLFEYFSETQRNKGNFPGRFSGRQFSNSRSEMNVSTLELGDSALYLCASNPTGTTYEQYFGPGTRLTVT.